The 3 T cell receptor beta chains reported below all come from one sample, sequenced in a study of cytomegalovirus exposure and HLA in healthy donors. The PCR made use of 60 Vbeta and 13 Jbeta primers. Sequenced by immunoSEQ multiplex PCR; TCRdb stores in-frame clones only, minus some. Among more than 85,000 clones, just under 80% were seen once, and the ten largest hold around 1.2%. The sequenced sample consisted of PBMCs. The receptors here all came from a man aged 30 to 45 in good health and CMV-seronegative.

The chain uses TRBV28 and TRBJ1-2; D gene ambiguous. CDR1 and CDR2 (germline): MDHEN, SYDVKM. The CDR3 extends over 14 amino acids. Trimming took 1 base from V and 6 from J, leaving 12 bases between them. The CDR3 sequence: CASSLSNPYHGYTF. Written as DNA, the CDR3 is TGTGCCAGCAGTTTATCGAACCCCTACCATGGCTACACCTTC.

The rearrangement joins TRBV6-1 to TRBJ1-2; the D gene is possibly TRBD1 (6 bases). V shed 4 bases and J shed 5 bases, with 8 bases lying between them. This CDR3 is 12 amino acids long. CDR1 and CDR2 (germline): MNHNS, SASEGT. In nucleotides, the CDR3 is TGTGCCAGCAGTGCACAGGGTTATGGCTACACCTTC. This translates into CASSAQGYGYTF.

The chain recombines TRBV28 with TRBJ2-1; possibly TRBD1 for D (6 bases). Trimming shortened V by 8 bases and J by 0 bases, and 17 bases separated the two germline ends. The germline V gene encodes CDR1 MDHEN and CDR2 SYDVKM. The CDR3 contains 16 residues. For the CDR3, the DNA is TGTGCCAGCCACCAAACAGGGATTAGCTCCTACAATGAGCAGTTCTTC. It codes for CASHQTGISSYNEQFF.